The sequence of this T cell receptor (beta chain) was determined in a study of blood T cells in healthy people across ages. General observations from the study: Investigators treated diversity estimates from one million T cells as underestimates.

Primed by a sample-barcoded 5' primer and a J-beta primer mix, a second PCR proceeded for about 6 to 12 cycles. The yield of each sample was at least 3 million CDR3-containing paired-end reads. TCRdb reprocessed the 5' RACE reads via MiXCR and lists one record per CDR3 protein. The sample has 650,000 to 700,000 distinct CDR3 sequences; 32% are singletons. Peripheral blood samples of around 9.8 milliliters were drawn from each donor. Germline-derived CDR1 and CDR2 are KGHSH and LQKENI. V was trimmed by 3 bases and J by 4 bases, leaving 7 bases between them. CDR3 length: 13 amino acids. Ten or more counts support this clonotype. Its target is unknown.

This chain links TRBV18 with TRBJ1-5, with D possibly matching TRBD1 (5 bases). The TCR originated in a woman aged 80 or over in good health. Sequencing was performed on blood. The CDR3, as DNA: TGTGCCAGCTCACCTGGGGCTAATCAGCCCCAGCATTTT. Protein sequence: CASSPGANQPQHF.